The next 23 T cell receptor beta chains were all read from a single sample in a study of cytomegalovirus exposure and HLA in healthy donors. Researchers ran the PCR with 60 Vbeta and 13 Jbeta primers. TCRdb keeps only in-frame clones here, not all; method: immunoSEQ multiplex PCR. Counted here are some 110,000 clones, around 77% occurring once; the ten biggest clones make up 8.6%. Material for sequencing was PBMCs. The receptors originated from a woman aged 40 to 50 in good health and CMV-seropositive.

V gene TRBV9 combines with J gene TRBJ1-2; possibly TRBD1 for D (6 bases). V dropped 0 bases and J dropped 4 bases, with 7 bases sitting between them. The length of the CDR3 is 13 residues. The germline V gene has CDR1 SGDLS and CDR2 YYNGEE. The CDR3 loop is CASSVGGLYGYTF. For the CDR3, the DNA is TGTGCCAGCAGCGTAGGGGGGCTCTATGGCTACACCTTC.

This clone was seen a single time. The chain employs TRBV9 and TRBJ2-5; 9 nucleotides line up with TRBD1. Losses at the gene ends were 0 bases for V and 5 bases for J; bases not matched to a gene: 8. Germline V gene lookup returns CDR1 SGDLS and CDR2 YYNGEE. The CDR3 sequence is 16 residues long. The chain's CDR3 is CASSVAGAGTGETQYF. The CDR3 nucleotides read TGTGCCAGCAGCGTAGCGGGGGCCGGGACAGGGGAGACCCAGTACTTC.

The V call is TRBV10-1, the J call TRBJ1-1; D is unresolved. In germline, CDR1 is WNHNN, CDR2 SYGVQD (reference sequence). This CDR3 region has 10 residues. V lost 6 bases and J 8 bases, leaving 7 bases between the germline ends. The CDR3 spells CASRQLEAFF. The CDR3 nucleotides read TGCGCCAGCAGGCAGTTAGAAGCTTTCTTT.

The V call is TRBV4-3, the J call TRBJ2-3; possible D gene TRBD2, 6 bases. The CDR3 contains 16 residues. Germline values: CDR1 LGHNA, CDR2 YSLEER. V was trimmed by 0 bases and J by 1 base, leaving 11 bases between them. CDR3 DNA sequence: TGCGCCAGCAGCCAAGAAACCCGCGGGGGCACAGATACGCAGTATTTT. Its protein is CASSQETRGGTDTQYF.

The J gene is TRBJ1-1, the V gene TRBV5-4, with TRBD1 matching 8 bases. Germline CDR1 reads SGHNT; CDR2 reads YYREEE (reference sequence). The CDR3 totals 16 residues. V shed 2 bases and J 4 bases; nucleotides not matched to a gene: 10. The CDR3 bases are TGTGCCAGCAGCTTTAGACAGGGGCTTTACGTCACTGAAGCTTTCTTT. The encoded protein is CASSFRQGLYVTEAFF.

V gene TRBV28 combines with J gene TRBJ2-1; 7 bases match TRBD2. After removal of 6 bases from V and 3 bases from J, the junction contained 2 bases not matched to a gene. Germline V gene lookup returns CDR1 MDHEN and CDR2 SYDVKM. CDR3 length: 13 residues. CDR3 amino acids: CASRKRGYNEQFF. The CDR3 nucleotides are TGTGCCAGCAGGAAGCGGGGCTACAATGAGCAGTTCTTC.

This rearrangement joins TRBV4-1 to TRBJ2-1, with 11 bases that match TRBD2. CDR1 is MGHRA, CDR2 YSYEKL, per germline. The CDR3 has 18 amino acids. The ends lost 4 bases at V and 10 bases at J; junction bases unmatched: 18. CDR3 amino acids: CASSPHLDLAGGLGEQFF. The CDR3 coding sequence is TGCGCCAGCAGCCCCCACCTGGACCTAGCGGGAGGCCTAGGGGAGCAGTTCTTC.

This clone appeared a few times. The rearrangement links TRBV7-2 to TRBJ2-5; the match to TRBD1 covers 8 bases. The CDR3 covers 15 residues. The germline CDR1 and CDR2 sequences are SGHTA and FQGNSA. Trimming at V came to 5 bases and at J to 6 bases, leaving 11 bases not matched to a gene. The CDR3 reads CASSPPPQGAKTQYF. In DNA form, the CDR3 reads TGTGCCAGCAGCCCGCCTCCGCAGGGGGCGAAGACCCAGTACTTC.

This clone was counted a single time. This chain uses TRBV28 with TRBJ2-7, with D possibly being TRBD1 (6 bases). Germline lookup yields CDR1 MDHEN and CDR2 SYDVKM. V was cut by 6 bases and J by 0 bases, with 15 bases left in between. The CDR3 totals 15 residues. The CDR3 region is CASSEGPGDSYEQYF. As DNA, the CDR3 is TGTGCCAGCAGCGAGGGCCCAGGGGACTCCTACGAGCAGTACTTC. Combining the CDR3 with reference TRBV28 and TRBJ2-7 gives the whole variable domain DVKVTQSSRYLVKRTGEKVFLECVQDMDHENMFWYRQDPGLGLRLIYFSYDVKMKEKGDIPEGYSVSREKKERFSLILESASTNQTSMYLCASSEGPGDSYEQYFGPGTRLTVT.

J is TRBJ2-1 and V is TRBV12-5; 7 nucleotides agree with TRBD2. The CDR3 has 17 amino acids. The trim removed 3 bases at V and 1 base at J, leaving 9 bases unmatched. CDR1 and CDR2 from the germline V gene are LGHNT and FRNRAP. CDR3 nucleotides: TGTGCTAGTGGTTTCCGCAGGGAGGGTCGGTCCTACAATGAGCAGTTCTTC. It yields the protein CASGFRREGRSYNEQFF.

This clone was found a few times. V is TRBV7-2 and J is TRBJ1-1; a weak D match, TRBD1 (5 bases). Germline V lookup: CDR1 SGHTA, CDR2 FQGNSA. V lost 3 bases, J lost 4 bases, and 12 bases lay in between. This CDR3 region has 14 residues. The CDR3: CASSFQGWGTEAFF. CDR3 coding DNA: TGTGCCAGCAGCTTCCAGGGCTGGGGCACTGAAGCTTTCTTT. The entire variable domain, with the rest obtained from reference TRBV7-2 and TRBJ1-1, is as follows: GAGVSQSPSNKVTEKGKDVELRCDPISGHTALYWYRQSLGQGLEFLIYFQGNSAPDKSGLPSDRFSAERTGGSVSTLTIQRTQQEDSAVYLCASSFQGWGTEAFFGQGTRLTVV.

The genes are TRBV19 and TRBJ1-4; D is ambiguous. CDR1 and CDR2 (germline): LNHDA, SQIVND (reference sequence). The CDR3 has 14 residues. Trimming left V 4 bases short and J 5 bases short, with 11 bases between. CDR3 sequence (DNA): TGTGCCAGTAGTAATCCCCACTTCAATGAAAAACTGTTTTTT. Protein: CASSNPHFNEKLFF.

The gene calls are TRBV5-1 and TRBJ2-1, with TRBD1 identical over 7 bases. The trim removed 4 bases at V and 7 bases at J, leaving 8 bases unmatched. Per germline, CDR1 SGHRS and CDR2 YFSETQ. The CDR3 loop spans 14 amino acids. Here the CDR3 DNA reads TGCGCCAGCAGCCAATTCACAGGGGTTAATGAGCAGTTCTTC. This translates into CASSQFTGVNEQFF.

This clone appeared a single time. In DNA form, the CDR3 reads TGTGCCAGCAAGGCCAGGGTGGTTTACTATGGCTACACCTTC. Translated, it gives CASKARVVYYGYTF. This rearrangement joins TRBV6-1 to TRBJ1-2; possible D gene TRBD1, 5 bases. V lost 7 bases and J lost 3, with 15 bases in between. The CDR3 is 14 amino acids. Germline V gene sequence: CDR1 MNHNS, CDR2 SASEGT.

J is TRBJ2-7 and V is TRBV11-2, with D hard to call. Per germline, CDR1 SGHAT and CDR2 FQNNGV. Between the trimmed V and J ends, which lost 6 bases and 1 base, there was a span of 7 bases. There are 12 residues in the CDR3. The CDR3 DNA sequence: TGTGCCAGCAGATGGCGGTCCTACGAGCAGTACTTC. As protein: CASRWRSYEQYF.

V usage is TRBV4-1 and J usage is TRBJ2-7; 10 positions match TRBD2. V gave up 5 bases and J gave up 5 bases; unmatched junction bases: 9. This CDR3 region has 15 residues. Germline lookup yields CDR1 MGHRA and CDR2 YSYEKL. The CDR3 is CASSRTSGTPNEQYF. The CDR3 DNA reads TGCGCCAGCAGCAGGACTAGCGGAACTCCTAACGAGCAGTACTTC.

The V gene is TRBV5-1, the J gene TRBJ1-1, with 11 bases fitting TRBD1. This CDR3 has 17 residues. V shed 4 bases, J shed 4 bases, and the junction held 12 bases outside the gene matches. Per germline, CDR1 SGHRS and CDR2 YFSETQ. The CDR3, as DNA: TGCGCCAGCAGCCGAGATTCCCGGGACAGGGGGGGCACTGAAGCTTTCTTT. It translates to CASSRDSRDRGGTEAFF. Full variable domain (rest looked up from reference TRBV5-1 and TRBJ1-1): KAGVTQTPRYLIKTRGQQVTLSCSPISGHRSVSWYQQTPGQGLQFLFEYFSETQRNKGNFPGRFSGRQFSNSRSEMNVSTLELGDSALYLCASSRDSRDRGGTEAFFGQGTRLTVV.

CDR3 region: CASSQDWGWGGYTF. In DNA form, the CDR3 reads TGCGCCAGCAGCCAAGACTGGGGCTGGGGCGGCTACACCTTC. J is TRBJ1-2 and V is TRBV4-1; a possible D gene is TRBD1 (5 bases). Trimming pared 0 bases from V and 8 bases from J, leaving 13 bases between. The germline V gene has CDR1 MGHRA and CDR2 YSYEKL. The CDR3 extends over 14 amino acids.

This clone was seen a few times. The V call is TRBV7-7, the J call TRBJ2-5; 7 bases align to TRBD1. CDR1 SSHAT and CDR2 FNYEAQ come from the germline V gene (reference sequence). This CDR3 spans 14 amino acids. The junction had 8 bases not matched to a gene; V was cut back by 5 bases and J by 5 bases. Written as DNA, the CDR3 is TGTGCCAGCAGCCGAAATCCCAGGGGGGAGACCCAGTACTTC. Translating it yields CASSRNPRGETQYF.

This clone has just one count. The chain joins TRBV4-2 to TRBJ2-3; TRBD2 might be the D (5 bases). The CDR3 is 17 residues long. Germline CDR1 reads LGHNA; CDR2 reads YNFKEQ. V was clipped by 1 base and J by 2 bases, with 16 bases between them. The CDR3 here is CASSQGRSGLDTDTQYF. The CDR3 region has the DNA TGTGCCAGCAGCCAAGGTAGAAGCGGTTTAGACACAGATACGCAGTATTTT.

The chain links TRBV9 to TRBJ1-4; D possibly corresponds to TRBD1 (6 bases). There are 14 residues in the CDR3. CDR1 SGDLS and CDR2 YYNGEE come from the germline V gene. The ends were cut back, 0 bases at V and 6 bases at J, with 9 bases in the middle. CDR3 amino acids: CASSVDNRDEKLFF. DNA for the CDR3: TGTGCCAGCAGCGTAGATAACAGGGATGAAAAACTGTTTTTT. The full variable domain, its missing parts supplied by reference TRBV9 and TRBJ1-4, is DSGVTQTPKHLITATGQRVTLRCSPRSGDLSVYWYQQSLDQGLQFLIQYYNGEERAKGNILERFSAQQFPDLHSELNLSSLELGDSALYFCASSVDNRDEKLFFGSGTQLSVL.

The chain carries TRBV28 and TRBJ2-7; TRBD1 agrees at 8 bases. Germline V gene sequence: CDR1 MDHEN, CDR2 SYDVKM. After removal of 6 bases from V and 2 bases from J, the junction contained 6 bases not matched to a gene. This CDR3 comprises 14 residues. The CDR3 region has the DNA TGTGCCAGCAGACCTCAGGGGGCCACCTACGAGCAGTACTTC. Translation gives CASRPQGATYEQYF.

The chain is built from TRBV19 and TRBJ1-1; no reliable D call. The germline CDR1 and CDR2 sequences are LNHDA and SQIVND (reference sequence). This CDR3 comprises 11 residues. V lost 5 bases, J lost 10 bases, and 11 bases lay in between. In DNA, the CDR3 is TGTGCCAGTAGTCATGAACCGGGAGCTTTCTTT. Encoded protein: CASSHEPGAFF.